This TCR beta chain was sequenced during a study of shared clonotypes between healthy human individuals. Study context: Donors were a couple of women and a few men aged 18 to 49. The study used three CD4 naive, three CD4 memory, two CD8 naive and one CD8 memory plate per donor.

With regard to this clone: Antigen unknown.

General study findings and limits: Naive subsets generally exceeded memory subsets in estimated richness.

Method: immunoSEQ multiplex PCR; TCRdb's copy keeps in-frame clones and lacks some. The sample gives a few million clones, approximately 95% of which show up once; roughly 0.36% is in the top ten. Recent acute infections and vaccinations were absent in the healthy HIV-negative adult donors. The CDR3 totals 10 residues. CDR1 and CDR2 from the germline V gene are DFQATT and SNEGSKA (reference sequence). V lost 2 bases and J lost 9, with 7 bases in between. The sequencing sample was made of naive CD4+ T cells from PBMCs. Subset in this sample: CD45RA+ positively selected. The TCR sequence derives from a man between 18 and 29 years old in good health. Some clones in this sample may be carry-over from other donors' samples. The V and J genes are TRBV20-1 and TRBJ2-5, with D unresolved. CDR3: CSARSVAQYF. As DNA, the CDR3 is TGCAGTGCTAGATCCGTGGCCCAGTACTTC.